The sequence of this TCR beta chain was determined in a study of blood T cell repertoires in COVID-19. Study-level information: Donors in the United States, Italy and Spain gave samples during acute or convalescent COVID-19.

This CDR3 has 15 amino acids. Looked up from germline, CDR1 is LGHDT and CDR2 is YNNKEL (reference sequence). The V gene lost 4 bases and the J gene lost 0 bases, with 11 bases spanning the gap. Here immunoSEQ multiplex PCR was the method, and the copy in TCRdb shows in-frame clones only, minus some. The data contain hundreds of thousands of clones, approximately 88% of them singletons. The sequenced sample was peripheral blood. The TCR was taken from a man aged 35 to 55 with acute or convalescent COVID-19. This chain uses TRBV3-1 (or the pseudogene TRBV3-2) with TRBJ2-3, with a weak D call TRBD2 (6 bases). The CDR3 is CASSRLVSSTDTQYF. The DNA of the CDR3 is TGTGCCAGCAGCCGACTAGTATCTAGCACAGATACGCAGTATTTT.